This T cell receptor (beta chain) was sequenced during a study of cytomegalovirus exposure and HLA in healthy donors. Overall study: The roughly 130 validation repertoires used the same platform as the roughly 670 first-cohort repertoires (as reported by a later analysis).

Regarding this clone: Its target is unknown.

Here immunoSEQ multiplex PCR was the method, and the copy in TCRdb shows in-frame clones only, minus some. The table lists roughly 190,000 clones, 86% of them singletons. Unmatched junction bases numbered 13, after V lost 2 bases and J lost 4 bases. The CDR3 length is 18 residues. From germline, CDR1 is MNHNS and CDR2 SASEGT. General study findings and limits: The study labeled 170 or so TCR beta chains cytomegalovirus-associated. Usually a TCR sequence was rare, but some public TCRs were found in many donors. With high specificity and sensitivity, the classifier reportedly diagnosed cytomegalovirus status.

The specimen sequenced was PBMCs. This receptor was taken from a man aged 30 to 45 in good health and CMV-seropositive. The V and J genes are TRBV6-1 and TRBJ2-7, with 11 bases that match TRBD1. CDR3 protein: CASSERTGGVAVQYEQYF. The CDR3 DNA reads TGTGCCAGCAGTGAAAGGACAGGGGGCGTTGCGGTTCAATACGAGCAGTACTTC.